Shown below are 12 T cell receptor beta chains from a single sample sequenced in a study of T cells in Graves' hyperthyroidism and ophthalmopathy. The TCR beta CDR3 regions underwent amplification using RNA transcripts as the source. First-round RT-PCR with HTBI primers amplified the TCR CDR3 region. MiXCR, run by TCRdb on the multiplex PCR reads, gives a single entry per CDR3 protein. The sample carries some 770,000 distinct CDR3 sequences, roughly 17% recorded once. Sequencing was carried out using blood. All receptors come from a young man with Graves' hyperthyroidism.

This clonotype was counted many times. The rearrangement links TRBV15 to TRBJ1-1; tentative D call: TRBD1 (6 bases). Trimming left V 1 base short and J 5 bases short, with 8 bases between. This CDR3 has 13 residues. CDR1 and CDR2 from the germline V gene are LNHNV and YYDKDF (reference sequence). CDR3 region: CATSRAQGTEAFF. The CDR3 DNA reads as TGTGCCACCAGCAGAGCTCAGGGGACTGAAGCTTTCTTT.

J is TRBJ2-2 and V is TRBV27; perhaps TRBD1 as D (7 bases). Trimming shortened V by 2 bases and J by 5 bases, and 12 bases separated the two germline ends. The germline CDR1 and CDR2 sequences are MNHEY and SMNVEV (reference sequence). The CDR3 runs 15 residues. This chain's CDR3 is CASSLDRDSTGELFF. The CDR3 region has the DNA TGTGCCAGCAGTTTAGACAGGGACTCAACCGGGGAGCTGTTTTTT.

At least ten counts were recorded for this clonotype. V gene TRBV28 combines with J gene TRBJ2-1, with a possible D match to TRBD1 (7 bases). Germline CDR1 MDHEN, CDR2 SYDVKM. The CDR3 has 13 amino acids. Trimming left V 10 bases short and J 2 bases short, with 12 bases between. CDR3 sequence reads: CATQGGTYNEQFF. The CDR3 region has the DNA TGTGCCACCCAGGGGGGAACCTACAATGAGCAGTTCTTC.

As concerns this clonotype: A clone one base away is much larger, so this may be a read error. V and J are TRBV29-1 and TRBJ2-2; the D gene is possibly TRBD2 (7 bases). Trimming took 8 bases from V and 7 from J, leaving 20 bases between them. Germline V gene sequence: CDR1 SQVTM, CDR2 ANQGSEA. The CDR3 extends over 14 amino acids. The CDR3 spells CSTLGRGAGGELFF. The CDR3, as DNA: TGCAGCACCCTTGGACGGGGGGCTGGCGGGGAGCTGTTTTTT.

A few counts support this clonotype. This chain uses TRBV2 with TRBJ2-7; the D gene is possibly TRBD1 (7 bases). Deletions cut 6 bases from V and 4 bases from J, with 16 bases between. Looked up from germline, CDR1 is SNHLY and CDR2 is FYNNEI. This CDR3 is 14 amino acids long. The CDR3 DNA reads TGTGCCAGCAGGCGGGACAGATCAACTTACGAGCAGTACTTC. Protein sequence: CASRRDRSTYEQYF.

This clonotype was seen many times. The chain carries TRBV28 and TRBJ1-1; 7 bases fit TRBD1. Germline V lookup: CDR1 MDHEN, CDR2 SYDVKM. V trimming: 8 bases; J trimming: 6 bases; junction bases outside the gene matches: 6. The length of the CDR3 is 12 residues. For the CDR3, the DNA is TGTGCCAGCGGACAGGAGTGGTCTGAAGCTTTCTTT. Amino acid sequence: CASGQEWSEAFF. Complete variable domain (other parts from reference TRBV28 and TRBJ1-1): DVKVTQSSRYLVKRTGEKVFLECVQDMDHENMFWYRQDPGLGLRLIYFSYDVKMKEKGDIPEGYSVSREKKERFSLILESASTNQTSMYLCASGQEWSEAFFGQGTRLTVV.

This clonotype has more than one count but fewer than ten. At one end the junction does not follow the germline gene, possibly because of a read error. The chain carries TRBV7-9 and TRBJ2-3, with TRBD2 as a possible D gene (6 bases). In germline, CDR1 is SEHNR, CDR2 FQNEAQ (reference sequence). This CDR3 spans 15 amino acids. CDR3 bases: TGTGCCAGCAATCTTAGGTCTAGCGCCACAGATACGCGGTATTTT. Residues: CASNLRSSATDTRYF.

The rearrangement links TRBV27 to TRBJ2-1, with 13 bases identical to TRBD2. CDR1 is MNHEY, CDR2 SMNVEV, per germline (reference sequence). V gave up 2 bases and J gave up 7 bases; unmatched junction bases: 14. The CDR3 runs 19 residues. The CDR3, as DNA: TGTGCCAGCAGTTTAGCCCCCCCCTGGACTAGCGGGAGAGGTAATGAGCAGTTCTTC. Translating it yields CASSLAPPWTSGRGNEQFF.

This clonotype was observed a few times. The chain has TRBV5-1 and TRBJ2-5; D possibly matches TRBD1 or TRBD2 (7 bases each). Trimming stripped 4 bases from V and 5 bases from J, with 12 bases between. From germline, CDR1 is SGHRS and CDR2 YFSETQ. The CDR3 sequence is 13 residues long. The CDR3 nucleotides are TGCGCCAGCAGCCAGGGGGAGGGGGAGACCCAGTACTTC. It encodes CASSQGEGETQYF.

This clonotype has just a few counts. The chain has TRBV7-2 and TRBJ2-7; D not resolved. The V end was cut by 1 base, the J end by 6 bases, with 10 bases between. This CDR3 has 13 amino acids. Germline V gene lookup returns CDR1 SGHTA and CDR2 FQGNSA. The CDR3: CASSLGPAAEQYF. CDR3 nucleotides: TGTGCCAGCAGCTTAGGGCCCGCCGCCGAGCAGTACTTC.

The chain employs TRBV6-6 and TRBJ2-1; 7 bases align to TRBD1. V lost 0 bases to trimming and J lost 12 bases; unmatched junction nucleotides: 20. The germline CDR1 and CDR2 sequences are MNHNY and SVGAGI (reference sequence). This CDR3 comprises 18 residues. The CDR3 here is CASSYSDNSGQRSRSQFF. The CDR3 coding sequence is TGTGCCAGCAGTTACTCGGATAACTCGGGACAGCGTTCCCGGTCGCAGTTCTTC.

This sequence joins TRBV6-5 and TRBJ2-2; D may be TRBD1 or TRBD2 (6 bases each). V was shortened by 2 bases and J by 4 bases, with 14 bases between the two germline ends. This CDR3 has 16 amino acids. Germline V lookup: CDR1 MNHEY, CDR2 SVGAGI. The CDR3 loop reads CASSYRGGRLTGELFF. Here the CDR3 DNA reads TGTGCCAGCAGTTACAGAGGGGGGAGACTCACCGGGGAGCTGTTTTTT.